This T cell receptor beta chain was obtained from a study of blood T cell repertoires in COVID-19 (dated by TCRdb to 2020 to 2021). For the wider study: Samples covering the acute and convalescent phases of COVID-19 were provided by collaborators in the United States, Italy and Spain. The material from the prospective study consisted of cDNA or gDNA derived from T cells, B-cell-depleted T cells, or PBMCs. Deeply sampled blood TCRbeta repertoires from subjects exposed to, actively infected with, or recovered from COVID-19 were included in the dataset. The repertoires were made available in a free public database intended to serve as a resource for research on the immune response to SARS-CoV-2. Samples came from the ongoing ImmuneRACE study (first 160 participants) plus 1,254 subjects from 6 global collaborators. Nearly every sample came with metadata listing a de-identified subject ID, COVID-19 status, age in years and sex. Where available, HLA class I and class II types were taken from metadata supplied by the sample provider and were not determined by assay-based typing.

Study-level results and caveats: The quantity of clinical and demographic metadata differed by source and by participant and was supplied without curation.

About this clone itself: Its antigen target is currently unknown. No base quality values were provided; no much bigger clone lies one nucleotide off.

TCRbeta CDR3 regions were amplified from genomic DNA by means of the immunoSEQ Assay, a bias-controlled multiplex PCR. Per the source publication's procedure: Within the assay, amplification of reference gene primers was used to estimate how many nucleated cells each sample contained. To quantify the absolute abundance of each unique TCRbeta CDR3 rearrangement, sequence reads were collapsed and filtered. For each sample, productive Simpson clonality was calculated by taking the square root of Simpson's diversity index across productive rearrangements. Drawn from immuneACCESS, this table holds only the in-frame rearrangements with V and J called that TCRdb kept. Clones are partly lost; checked studies trace under half to an unresolved V gene and leave the rest unexplained. The DNA gave D and trimming, while V, J and clone size come from that table. This sample has some 200,000 clones in its table, and around 82% of those were observed once. The top ten hold around 9.5% of the sample.

Including the terminal cysteine and phenylalanine, the CDR3 comprises 12 residues. The retained sequence is limited to the CDR3, 36 bases, with the frame set at the first base. The CDR1 and CDR2 encoded by the germline V gene are MNHEY and SVGAGI. Germline trimming: 6 bases from V, 10 bases from J; junction bases outside gene matches: 5. The collaborating institutions used their own protocols to collect whole blood in K2EDTA tubes. For TCRbeta analysis, collaborators shipped samples as frozen whole blood, isolated PBMCs, or DNA extracted from either of those sample types. The receptor was derived from an elderly woman with acute or convalescent COVID-19. The rearrangement combines TRBV6-5 with TRBJ2-1, and TRBD1 matches 8 of the central bases. Sequencing was carried out using peripheral blood. The CDR3 region has the sequence CASSPRDREQFF. The DNA reads as follows: TGTGCCAGCAGCCCACGGGACAGGGAGCAGTTCTTC.